Following are 16 T cell receptor beta chains from one sample sequenced in a study of cytomegalovirus exposure and HLA in healthy donors. Researchers ran the PCR with 60 Vbeta and 13 Jbeta primers. The assay was immunoSEQ multiplex PCR, and TCRdb's table has in-frame clones only and misses some. The sample has about 200,000 clones; 70% to 85% are singletons. Source material: PBMCs. Receptor source: a boy aged 2-9 years in good health and CMV-seronegative.

Notes on this clone: The conserved phenylalanine or tryptophan normally closing the CDR3 is absent here, so this likely arose from a read error. The chain has TRBV4-2 and TRBJ1-1; 7 bases line up with TRBD1. The germline CDR1 and CDR2 sequences are LGHNA and YNFKEQ. Unmatched junction bases numbered 5, after V lost 4 bases and J lost 3 bases. The CDR3 is 14 amino acids. CDR3 sequence reads: CASSPRTGYTEAFL. Here the CDR3 DNA reads TGTGCCAGCAGCCCCCGGACAGGTTACACTGAAGCTTTCCTT.

The rearrangement joins TRBV28 to TRBJ1-2; D might be TRBD1 (5 bases). The V gene's germline CDR1 is MDHEN and CDR2 SYDVKM. There are 17 residues in the CDR3. V was cut by 4 bases and J by 7 bases, with 25 bases left in between. In DNA form, the CDR3 reads TGTGCCAGCAGTTCGGTTGGAGGGGCTAGCCAATTTGGTGGCTACACCTTC. Protein: CASSSVGGASQFGGYTF.

The chain recombines TRBV27 with TRBJ1-2; 9 bases are shared with TRBD1. The CDR3 sequence is 14 residues long. With 4 bases clipped from V and 8 bases from J, the junction kept 8 bases outside the gene matches. Germline CDR1 and CDR2: MNHEY and SMNVEV (reference sequence). Written as DNA, the CDR3 is TGTGCCAGCAGTTCGACAGGGGGAGCGAGGGGCTACACCTTC. Its translation: CASSSTGGARGYTF.

This chain links TRBV10-3 with TRBJ2-5, with 10 positions matching TRBD1. In germline, CDR1 is ENHRY, CDR2 SYGVKD. Germline trimming cut 0 bases from V and 5 bases from J; bases unmatched to any gene: 3. The CDR3 covers 15 residues. The CDR3 bases are TGTGCCATCAGTGAGTCGGGACAGGGGAGGGAGACCCAGTACTTC. Translated, it gives CAISESGQGRETQYF.

The DNA for the CDR3 is TGCGCCAGCAGCGATTGGACAGGGGGTAATTCACCCCTCCACTTT. Translation: CASSDWTGGNSPLHF. The chain joins TRBV23-1 to TRBJ1-6; TRBD1 aligns across 10 bases. TRBV23-1 qualifies as an ORF whose function is uncertain. This CDR3 comprises 15 residues. The ends lost 6 bases at V and 6 bases at J; junction bases unmatched: 5.

This clone was counted between two and nine times. The rearrangement uses TRBV4-2 and TRBJ1-2; D call uncertain. The V gene lost 0 bases and the J gene lost 4 bases, with 12 bases spanning the gap. The germline V gene has CDR1 LGHNA and CDR2 YNFKEQ. This CDR3 contains 15 residues. CDR3 bases: TGTGCCAGCAGCCAAGAGTCAGGCCCAGGCTATGGCTACACCTTC. Translated, it gives CASSQESGPGYGYTF.

The rearrangement uses TRBV6-1 and TRBJ2-7, with TRBD1 identical over 9 bases. The CDR3 contains 14 residues. Germline assignment: CDR1 MNHNS and CDR2 SASEGT. With 6 bases clipped from V and 3 bases from J, the junction kept 6 bases outside the gene matches. CDR3 in DNA: TGTGCCAGCAGCCCTTGGACAGGGGACTACGAGCAGTACTTC. Protein: CASSPWTGDYEQYF.

The J gene is TRBJ1-1, the V gene TRBV7-2; D remains ambiguous. The CDR3 contains 13 residues. Germline CDR1 reads SGHTA; CDR2 reads FQGNSA. Between the trimmed V and J ends, which lost 3 bases and 1 base, there was a span of 6 bases. CDR3 DNA: TGTGCCAGCAGCTTGAGCTGGAACACTGAAGCTTTCTTT. Translating it yields CASSLSWNTEAFF.

The J gene is TRBJ2-7, the V gene TRBV5-1; perhaps TRBD1 as D (6 bases). This CDR3 is 14 amino acids long. V lost 4 bases and J 3 bases, leaving 14 bases between the germline ends. The germline gives CDR1 SGHRS, CDR2 YFSETQ. This CDR3 reads CASSTTEGGYEQYF. The CDR3 nucleotides are TGCGCCAGCAGCACAACGGAAGGGGGCTACGAGCAGTACTTC.

Concerning this clone itself: The identical CDR3 is also encoded by other nucleotide sequences in the sample. The chain employs TRBV18 and TRBJ2-3; D not resolved. This CDR3 is built from 13 residues. With 3 bases removed from V and 0 bases from J, the gap between germline ends came to 4 bases. The germline V gene encodes CDR1 KGHSH and CDR2 LQKENI. CDR3 sequence (DNA): TGTGCCAGCTCACCTAGTAGCACAGATACGCAGTATTTT. It codes for CASSPSSTDTQYF.

The chain joins TRBV7-9 to TRBJ1-5; a possible D gene is TRBD1 (5 bases). The V gene lost 1 base and the J gene lost 9 bases, with 10 bases spanning the gap. This CDR3 comprises 13 residues. Germline V gene sequence: CDR1 SEHNR, CDR2 FQNEAQ (reference sequence). CDR3: CASSLDGGGPQHF. Written as DNA, the CDR3 is TGTGCCAGCAGCTTAGATGGCGGGGGGCCCCAGCATTTT.

The V call is TRBV2, the J call TRBJ2-1; D may be TRBD2 (5 bases). CDR1 and CDR2 from the germline V gene are SNHLY and FYNNEI. V was clipped by 6 bases and J by 2 bases, with 11 bases between them. This CDR3 has 14 amino acids. CDR3 amino acids: CASRASWAYNEQFF. CDR3 nucleotide sequence: TGTGCCAGCAGAGCTAGCTGGGCCTACAATGAGCAGTTCTTC.

J is TRBJ1-3 and V is TRBV10-3; a possible D gene is TRBD1 (5 bases). CDR3 length: 14 residues. Germline assignment: CDR1 ENHRY and CDR2 SYGVKD. Trimming removed 6 bases from V and 2 bases from J, with 11 bases in between. This chain's CDR3 is CAISRATAGNTIYF. The CDR3 DNA sequence: TGTGCCATCAGCAGAGCGACAGCTGGAAACACCATATATTTT.

This clone showed up just once. This chain joins TRBV9 and TRBJ2-3; D may be TRBD2 (5 bases). The CDR3 sequence is 15 residues long. Germline values: CDR1 SGDLS, CDR2 YYNGEE. V lost 3 bases, J lost 3 bases, and 14 bases lay in between. The CDR3 loop is CASSAKPGGTDTQYF. Written as DNA, the CDR3 is TGTGCCAGCAGCGCGAAACCCGGAGGTACAGATACGCAGTATTTT.

The chain combines TRBV7-2 with TRBJ1-2, with 8 bases fitting TRBD1. CDR1 SGHTA and CDR2 FQGNSA come from the germline V gene. With 7 bases clipped from V and 5 bases from J, the junction kept 9 bases outside the gene matches. The CDR3 is made up of 14 amino acids. The CDR3 sequence: CASKQGDNWYGYTF. In nucleotides, the CDR3 is TGTGCCAGCAAACAGGGGGATAACTGGTATGGCTACACCTTC.

The chain is built from TRBV7-2 and TRBJ1-3; 10 bases map to TRBD1. The junction had 0 bases not matched to a gene; V was cut back by 3 bases and J by 4 bases. Germline CDR1 SGHTA, CDR2 FQGNSA. This CDR3 is 14 amino acids long. The CDR3, as DNA: TGTGCCAGCAGCTTGACAGGGGGCGGAAACACCATATATTTT. Translating it yields CASSLTGGGNTIYF.